This TCR beta chain was documented in a study of blood T cell repertoires in COVID-19 (dated by TCRdb to between 2020 and 2021). Turning to the overall study: The collaborator samples originated in the United States, Italy and Spain and spanned the acute and convalescent phases of COVID-19. The prospective study material was composed of cDNA or gDNA derived from T cells, B-cell-depleted T cells, or PBMCs. Subjects who had been exposed to COVID-19, were actively infected with it, or had recovered from it provided the deeply sampled blood TCRbeta repertoires that made up the dataset. A freely available public database, intended as a resource for researchers studying the immune response to SARS-CoV-2, is where the repertoires were released. The samples were drawn from the first 160 participants of the ongoing ImmuneRACE study and from more than 1,000 subjects provided by 6 global collaborators. The sample metadata nearly always contained a de-identified subject ID, COVID-19 status, age in years and sex. Where HLA class I and class II types were available, the types were taken from metadata supplied by the sample provider, not from assay-based typing.

The collaborating institutions used their own protocols to collect whole blood in K2EDTA tubes. For TCRbeta analysis, collaborators shipped samples in one of three forms: frozen whole blood, isolated PBMCs, or DNA extracted from either of those sample types. Remarks on this clone: The clone's antigen remains unknown. No per-base quality is available; no much larger clone lies one base away.

From the cysteine up to the phenylalanine, the CDR3 has a length of 15 residues. CDR3 DNA only is kept here, 45 bases in frame from base 1. Taken from the germline V gene, the CDR1 and CDR2 loops are SGHTA and FQGNSA. V loses 2 bases of germline sequence and J loses 9 bases, and the interval between the two ends is 19 bases. TCRbeta CDR3 regions were amplified from genomic DNA using the immunoSEQ Assay, a bias-controlled multiplex PCR. In the paper's pipeline: The number of nucleated cells in each sample was estimated from the amplification of reference gene primers within the assay. To quantify the absolute abundance of each unique TCRbeta CDR3 rearrangement, sequence reads were collapsed and filtered. For each sample, productive Simpson clonality was calculated as the square root of Simpson's diversity index across productive rearrangements. Here the immuneACCESS table is served through TCRdb, limited to in-frame sequences with V and J called. Missing clones are a known gap in these copies; in checked studies unresolved V genes cover under half, and the rest lacks a known reason. The V and J calls and clone size come from that table; D and trimming were worked out from the DNA. The sample table holds about 47,000 clones, of which about 89% were seen once. The top ten clones comprise 6.4% of the sample.

The investigation overall reported the following: The quantity of clinical and demographic metadata differed by source and by participant and was supplied without curation.

The sequence was obtained from a man between 65 and 79 years old with active COVID-19. Sequences were obtained from peripheral blood. The rearranged segments are TRBV7-2 and TRBJ1-1; the D gene is perhaps TRBD1, on 5 matching bases. The nucleotide sequence reads as follows: TGTGCCAGCAGCTTATTTTTTGGGGGAGCGGGCCAAGCTTTCTTT. This is translated as CASSLFFGGAGQAFF.